This section outlines one TCR beta chain sequence together with its context. The sample belongs to a study of T cell responses to AZD1222 COVID-19 vaccine. Measured with immunoSEQ multiplex PCR; TCRdb has only the in-frame clones, and not every one. The sample yields more than 150,000 clones, 92% seen once. Second-dose schedules of about 4 or about 12 weeks were combined. The TCR originated in an adult who received the AZD1222 COVID-19 vaccine. The sample in question was peripheral blood, obtained 28 days after the second AZD1222 dose.

CDR3 region: CASSQEGGGISNEQFF. CDR3 DNA: TGCGCCAGCAGCCAAGAGGGAGGGGGGATCAGCAATGAGCAGTTCTTC. The chain is built from TRBV4-3 and TRBJ2-1, with a possible D match to TRBD2 (7 bases). Per the germline V gene, CDR1 is LGHNA and CDR2 is YSLEER. The CDR3 covers 16 residues. The ends were cut back, 0 bases at V and 6 bases at J, with 15 bases in the middle.